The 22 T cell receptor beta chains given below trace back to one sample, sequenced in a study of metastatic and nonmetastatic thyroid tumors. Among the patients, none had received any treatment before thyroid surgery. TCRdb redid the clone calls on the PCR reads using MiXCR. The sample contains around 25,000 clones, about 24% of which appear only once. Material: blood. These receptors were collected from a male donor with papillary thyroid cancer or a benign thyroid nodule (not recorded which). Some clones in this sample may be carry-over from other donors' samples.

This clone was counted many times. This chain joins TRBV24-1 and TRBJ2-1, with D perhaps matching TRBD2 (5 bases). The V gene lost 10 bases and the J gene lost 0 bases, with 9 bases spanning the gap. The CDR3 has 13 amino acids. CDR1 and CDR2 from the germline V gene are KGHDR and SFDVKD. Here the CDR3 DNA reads TGTGCCACGGGAGCAAGCTCCTACAATGAGCAGTTCTTC. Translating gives CATGASSYNEQFF.

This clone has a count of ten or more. The CDR3: CASSVDWSSYNEQFF. The DNA for the CDR3 is TGTGCCAGCAGCGTAGATTGGAGCTCCTACAATGAGCAGTTCTTC. The gene calls are TRBV9 and TRBJ2-1; the D is unclear. Per germline, CDR1 SGDLS and CDR2 YYNGEE. V lost 0 bases, J lost 0 bases, and 7 bases lay in between. The CDR3 has 15 amino acids.

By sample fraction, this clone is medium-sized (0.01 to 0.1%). The CDR3 DNA reads TGTGCCAGCAGTATACAAGGACAGTTTGCGTACGAGCAGTACTTC. This sequence encodes CASSIQGQFAYEQYF. The chain has TRBV6-1 and TRBJ2-7, with D tentatively TRBD1 (6 bases). V was trimmed by 5 bases and J by 4 bases, leaving 18 bases between them. This CDR3 spans 15 amino acids. CDR1 MNHNS and CDR2 SASEGT come from the germline V gene.

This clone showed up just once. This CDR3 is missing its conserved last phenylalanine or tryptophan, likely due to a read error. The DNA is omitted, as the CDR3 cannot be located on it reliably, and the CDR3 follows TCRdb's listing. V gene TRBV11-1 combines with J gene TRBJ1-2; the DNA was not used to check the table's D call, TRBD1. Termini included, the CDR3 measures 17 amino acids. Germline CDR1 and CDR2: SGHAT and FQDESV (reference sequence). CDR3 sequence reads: CASSLGGGGRPNDGDTL.

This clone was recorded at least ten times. The CDR3 DNA reads as TGTGCCAGCAGCCAAGGGCTAGCTGCGAACACCGGGGAGCTGTTTTTT. As protein: CASSQGLAANTGELFF. The chain links TRBV14 to TRBJ2-2; weak D call: TRBD2 (5 bases). Germline loops: CDR1 SGHDN, CDR2 FVKESK. The CDR3 is 16 residues long. V was shortened by 1 base and J by 0 bases, with 9 bases between the two germline ends.

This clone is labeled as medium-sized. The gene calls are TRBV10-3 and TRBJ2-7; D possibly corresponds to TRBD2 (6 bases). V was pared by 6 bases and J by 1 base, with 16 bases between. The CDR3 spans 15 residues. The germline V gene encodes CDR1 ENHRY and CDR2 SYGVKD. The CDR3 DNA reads TGTGCCATCAGCCGGAGGGACTGGCCATCCTACGAGCAGTACTTC. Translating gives CAISRRDWPSYEQYF.

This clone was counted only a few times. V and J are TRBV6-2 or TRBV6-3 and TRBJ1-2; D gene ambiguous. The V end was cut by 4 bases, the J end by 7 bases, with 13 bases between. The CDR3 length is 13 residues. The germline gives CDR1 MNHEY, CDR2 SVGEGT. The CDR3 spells CASSSLVGRGYTF. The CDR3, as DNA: TGTGCCAGCAGTTCCCTCGTTGGGCGTGGCTACACCTTC.

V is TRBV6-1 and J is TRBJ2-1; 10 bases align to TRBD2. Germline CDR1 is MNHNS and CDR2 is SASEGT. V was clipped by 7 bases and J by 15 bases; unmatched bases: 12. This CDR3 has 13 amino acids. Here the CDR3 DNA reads TGTGCCAGCATCCGCCCAGCGGGAGGGACCTGGTTCTTC. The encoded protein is CASIRPAGGTWFF.

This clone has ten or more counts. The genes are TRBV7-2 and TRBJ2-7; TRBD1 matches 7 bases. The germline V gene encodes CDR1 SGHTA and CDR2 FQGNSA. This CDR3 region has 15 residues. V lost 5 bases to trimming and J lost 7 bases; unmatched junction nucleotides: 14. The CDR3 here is CASSDYRLGGEEQYF. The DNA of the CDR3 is TGTGCCAGCAGCGACTACAGATTAGGGGGCGAGGAGCAGTACTTC. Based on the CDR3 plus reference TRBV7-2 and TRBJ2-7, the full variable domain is GAGVSQSPSNKVTEKGKDVELRCDPISGHTALYWYRQSLGQGLEFLIYFQGNSAPDKSGLPSDRFSAERTGGSVSTLTIQRTQQEDSAVYLCASSDYRLGGEEQYFGPGTRLTVT.

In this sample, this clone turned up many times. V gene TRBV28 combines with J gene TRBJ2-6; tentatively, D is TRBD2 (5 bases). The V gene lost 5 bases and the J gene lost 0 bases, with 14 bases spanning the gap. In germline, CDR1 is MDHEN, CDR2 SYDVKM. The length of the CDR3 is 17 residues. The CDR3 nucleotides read TGTGCCAGCAGTCTCCCACTCAGCGGCTCTGGGGCCAACGTCCTGACTTTC. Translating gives CASSLPLSGSGANVLTF.

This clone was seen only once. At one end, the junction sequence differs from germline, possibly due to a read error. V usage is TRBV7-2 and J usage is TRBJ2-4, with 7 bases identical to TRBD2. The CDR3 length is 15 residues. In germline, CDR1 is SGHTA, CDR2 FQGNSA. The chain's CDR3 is CASSLALSGGHIQNF. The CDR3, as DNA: TGTGCCAGCAGCTTAGCGCTGTCGGGAGGTCACATTCAGAACTTC.

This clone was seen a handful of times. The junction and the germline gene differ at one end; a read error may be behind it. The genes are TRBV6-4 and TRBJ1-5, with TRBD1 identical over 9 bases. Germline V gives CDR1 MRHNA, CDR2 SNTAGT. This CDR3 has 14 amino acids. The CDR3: CASRSGQGSQTQHF. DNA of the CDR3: TGTGCCAGCAGATCGGGACAGGGCTCTCAGACCCAGCATTTT.

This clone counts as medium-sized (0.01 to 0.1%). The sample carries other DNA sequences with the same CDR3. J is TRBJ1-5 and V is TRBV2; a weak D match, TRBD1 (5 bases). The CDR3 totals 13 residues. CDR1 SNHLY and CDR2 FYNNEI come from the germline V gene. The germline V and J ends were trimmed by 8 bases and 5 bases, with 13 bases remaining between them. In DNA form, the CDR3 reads TGTGCCAGCCGAGGGACCGACTATCAGCCCCAGCATTTT. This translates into CASRGTDYQPQHF.

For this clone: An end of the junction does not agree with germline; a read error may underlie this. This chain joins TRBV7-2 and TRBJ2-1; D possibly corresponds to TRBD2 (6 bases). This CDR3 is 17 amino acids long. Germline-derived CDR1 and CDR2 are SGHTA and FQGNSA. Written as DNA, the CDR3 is TGTCCCAGCAGCTTAGCGCGGTGTAGCGGATCTTTCGATGAGCAGTTCTTC. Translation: CPSSLARCSGSFDEQFF.

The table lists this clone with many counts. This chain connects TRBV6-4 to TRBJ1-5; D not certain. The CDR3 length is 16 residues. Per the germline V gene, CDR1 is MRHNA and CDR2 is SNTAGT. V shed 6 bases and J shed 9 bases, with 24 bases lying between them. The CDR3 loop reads CASRPLSQAKIGPQHF. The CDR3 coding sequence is TGTGCCAGCAGACCTTTAAGTCAGGCGAAAATCGGGCCCCAGCATTTT.

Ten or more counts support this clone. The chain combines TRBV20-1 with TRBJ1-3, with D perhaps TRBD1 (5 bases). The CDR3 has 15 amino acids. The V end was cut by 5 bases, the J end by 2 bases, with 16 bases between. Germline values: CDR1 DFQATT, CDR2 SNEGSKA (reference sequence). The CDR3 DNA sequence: TGCAGTGCTCAAAACCCGGAGGGGACTGGAAACACCATATATTTT. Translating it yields CSAQNPEGTGNTIYF.

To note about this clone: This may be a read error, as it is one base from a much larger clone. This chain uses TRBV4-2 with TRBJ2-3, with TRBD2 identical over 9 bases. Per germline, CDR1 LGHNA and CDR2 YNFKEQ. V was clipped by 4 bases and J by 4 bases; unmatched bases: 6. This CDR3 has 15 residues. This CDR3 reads CASSPAGGRADTQYF. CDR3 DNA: TGTGCCAGCAGCCCAGCGGGGGGCCGCGCAGATACGCAGTATTTT.

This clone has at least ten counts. CDR3 region: CSVEGYAGTEAFF. CDR3 coding DNA: TGCAGCGTTGAGGGGTATGCGGGGACTGAAGCTTTCTTT. The chain carries TRBV29-1 and TRBJ1-1; no clear D gene. Germline V lookup: CDR1 SQVTM, CDR2 ANQGSEA. The CDR3 loop spans 13 amino acids. V lost 3 bases, J lost 5 bases, and 13 bases lay in between.

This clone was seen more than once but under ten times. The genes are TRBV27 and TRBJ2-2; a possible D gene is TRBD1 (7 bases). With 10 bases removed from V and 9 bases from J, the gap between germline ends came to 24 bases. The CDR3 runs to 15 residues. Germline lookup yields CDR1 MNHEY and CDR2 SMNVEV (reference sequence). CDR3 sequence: CAIRRGGAGTWELFF. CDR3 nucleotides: TGTGCCATCAGACGAGGGGGCGCGGGGACCTGGGAGCTGTTTTTT.

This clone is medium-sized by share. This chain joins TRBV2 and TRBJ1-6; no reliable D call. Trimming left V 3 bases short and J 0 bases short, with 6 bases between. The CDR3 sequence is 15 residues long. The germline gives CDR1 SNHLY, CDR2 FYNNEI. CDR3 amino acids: CASSDGSSYNSPLHF. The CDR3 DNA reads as TGTGCCAGCAGTGATGGTAGCTCCTATAATTCACCCCTCCACTTT.

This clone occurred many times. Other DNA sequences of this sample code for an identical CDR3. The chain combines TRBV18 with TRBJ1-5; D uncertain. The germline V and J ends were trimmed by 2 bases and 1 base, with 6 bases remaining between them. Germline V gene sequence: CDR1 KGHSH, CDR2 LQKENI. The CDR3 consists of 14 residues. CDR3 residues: CASSPSSSNQPQHF. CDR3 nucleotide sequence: TGTGCCAGCTCACCATCCTCGAGCAATCAGCCCCAGCATTTT.

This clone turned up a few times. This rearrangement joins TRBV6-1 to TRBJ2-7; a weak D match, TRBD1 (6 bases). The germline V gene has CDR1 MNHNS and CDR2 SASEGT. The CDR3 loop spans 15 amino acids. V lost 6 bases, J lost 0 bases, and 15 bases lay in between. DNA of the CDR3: TGTGCCAGCAGGCAACCTGGACAGCTCTCCTACGAGCAGTACTTC. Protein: CASRQPGQLSYEQYF.